The source of this TCR beta chain is a study of shared clonotypes between healthy human individuals. Study findings and constraints: Measured sharing among donors was expected to vary with sequencing depth.

An even split of each subset's genomic DNA across several immunoSEQ plates was performed. Approximately 270 ng DNA, tens of thousands of T cell genomes, went into unsorted PBMC replicate PCRs. The repertoire was sequenced with immunoSEQ multiplex PCR; TCRdb's copy has only in-frame clones and lacks some. Of about 470,000 clones detected, 75% to 85% appear once; the ten largest clones hold under 15%. About 100 million PBMCs supplied genomic DNA for unsorted samples. A note on this clone: Its target is not known.

Germline lookup yields CDR1 GTSNPN and CDR2 SVGIG (reference sequence). V was trimmed by 1 base and J by 3 bases, leaving 9 bases between them. The CDR3 loop spans 14 amino acids. The sequenced sample was PBMCs. The gene calls are TRBV30 and TRBJ1-4; no reliable D call. The sequence came from a woman aged 40 to 50 in good health. Some clones in this sample may be carry-over from other donors' samples. The CDR3 DNA follows: TGTGCCTGGAGTGAAGGATTCGCTAATGAAAAACTGTTTTTT. Its protein is CAWSEGFANEKLFF.